This T cell receptor beta chain is from a study of blood T cell repertoires in COVID-19. Turning to the study itself: Researchers got acute and convalescent COVID-19 samples from the United States, Italy and Spain.

The method was immunoSEQ multiplex PCR; TCRdb's version includes in-frame clones alone and lacks a portion of them. Here the sample spans roughly 360,000 clones, around 83% being singletons. Between the trimmed V and J ends, which lost 2 bases and 1 base, there was a span of 15 bases. This CDR3 has 16 amino acids. CDR1 is GTSNPN and CDR2 is SVGIG in the germline V gene (reference sequence). This sequence was found in a woman aged 45-65 years who had recovered from COVID-19. This rearrangement joins TRBV30 to TRBJ1-5; D is unresolved. The specimen was PBMCs or T cells enriched from blood (not recorded which). As DNA, the CDR3 is TGTGCCTGGAGTCACGAGGCGGGGTCCAGCAATCAGCCCCAGCATTTT. Translated, it gives CAWSHEAGSSNQPQHF.